The present T cell receptor (beta chain) was sequenced within a study of T cells after yellow fever vaccination. Study conclusions and caveats: Booster samples showed a return of most primary-vaccination clones (about 96% CD4, 88% CD8). The CD4 and CD8 compartments had a small share of their clonotypes in common. Contamination of FACS-sorted repertoires by abundant clonotypes from the bulk population could occur.

This clonotype was observed many times. The antigen remains undetermined. Germline V gene lookup returns CDR1 MGHRA and CDR2 YSYEKL. This CDR3 contains 16 residues. The V end was cut by 2 bases, the J end by 0 bases, with 10 bases between. From the 5' RACE reads, TCRdb called clonotypes with MiXCR, one entry per CDR3 protein. The sample has approximately 240,000 distinct CDR3 sequences; about 3.5% are singletons. The clonotype was recovered from a man between 18 and 29 years old who received the YFV17D yellow fever vaccine. J is TRBJ2-2 and V is TRBV4-1; D may be TRBD1 or TRBD2 (5 bases each). Sequenced material: PBMCs, taken 15 days after the yellow fever booster vaccination. This chain's CDR3 is CASSQWVGANTGELFF. CDR3 DNA: TGCGCCAGCAGCCAATGGGTGGGGGCGAACACCGGGGAGCTGTTTTTT.